What follows are 14 T cell receptor beta chains derived from one specimen sequenced in a study of regulatory T cells in long-lasting Graves disease. The time point is: newly diagnosed GD, antithyroid drugs for less than 3 months. RNA from PBMCs was the source of the TCR library. iRepertoire HTBI primers and Arm-PCR of CDR3 regions built TCR beta libraries. TCRdb analysed the multiplex PCR reads with MiXCR anew, one entry per CDR3 protein. In the table there are approximately 560,000 distinct CDR3 sequences, 16% of which are singletons. The same data also contributed to another study, on T cells in Graves' hyperthyroidism and ophthalmopathy.

Here the sequenced sample was peripheral blood mononuclear cells (PBMCs), taken at new diagnosis, from a patient treated with antithyroid drugs. Receptors originate from a man aged 18-30 years with Graves disease.

In its sample, this clonotype was seen many times. This chain uses TRBV6-5 with TRBJ2-7; 7 bases are shared with TRBD1. The V gene's germline CDR1 is MNHEY and CDR2 SVGAGI. Trimming at V came to 0 bases and at J to 0 bases, leaving 2 bases not matched to a gene. The CDR3 consists of 15 residues. CDR3: CASSYSRDSSYEQYF. The CDR3 bases are TGTGCCAGCAGTTACTCGAGGGACAGCTCCTACGAGCAGTACTTC.

The rearrangement uses TRBV18 and TRBJ2-6, with D maybe TRBD1 (5 bases). The CDR3 extends over 15 amino acids. The germline CDR1 and CDR2 sequences are KGHSH and LQKENI. With 4 bases removed from V and 0 bases from J, the gap between germline ends came to 7 bases. The CDR3 here is CASSLQVSGANVLTF. As DNA, the CDR3 is TGTGCCAGCTCACTACAGGTCTCTGGGGCCAACGTCCTGACTTTC.

Many counts were recorded for this clonotype. This chain joins TRBV7-8 and TRBJ2-7; 10 bases are a match to TRBD2. V gave up 5 bases and J gave up 4 bases; unmatched junction bases: 11. The germline CDR1 and CDR2 sequences are SGHVS and FQNEAQ. There are 16 residues in the CDR3. The CDR3 bases are TGTGCCAGCAGCACTGACCTAGCGGGAGTTAGGTACGAGCAGTACTTC. Residues: CASSTDLAGVRYEQYF.

The V and J genes are TRBV11-1 and TRBJ1-3; D is ambiguous. V was trimmed by 7 bases and J by 2 bases, leaving 12 bases between them. Germline values: CDR1 SGHAT, CDR2 FQDESV (reference sequence). CDR3 length equals 14 residues. The CDR3 loop is CASTFPGPGNTIYF. In nucleotides, the CDR3 is TGTGCCAGCACCTTCCCAGGCCCTGGAAACACCATATATTTT.

The chain uses TRBV6-5 and TRBJ1-3; the D is unclear. Germline CDR1 and CDR2: MNHEY and SVGAGI. This CDR3 contains 12 residues. V lost 2 bases, J lost 10 bases, and 9 bases lay in between. Here the CDR3 reads CASSYGQETIYF. For the CDR3, the DNA is TGTGCCAGCAGTTACGGTCAGGAGACCATATATTTT.

This clonotype was recorded at least ten times. The V and J genes are TRBV20-1 and TRBJ2-7; 8 positions agree with TRBD2. The V segment lost 3 bases and the J segment 3 bases; nucleotides outside the gene matches: 4. CDR1 is DFQATT, CDR2 SNEGSKA, per germline (reference sequence). The CDR3 extends over 13 amino acids. The CDR3 region is CSASPGTSYEQYF. For the CDR3, the DNA is TGCAGTGCTAGCCCCGGGACTAGCTACGAGCAGTACTTC.

This clonotype was counted a few times. This chain uses TRBV14 with TRBJ2-7; 7 positions match TRBD2. The CDR3 consists of 14 residues. The V segment lost 1 base and the J segment 6 bases; nucleotides outside the gene matches: 6. CDR1 is SGHDN, CDR2 FVKESK, per germline. CDR3: CASSQASGPLEQYF. DNA of the CDR3: TGTGCCAGCAGCCAAGCTAGCGGTCCGCTCGAGCAGTACTTC.

This clonotype occurred many times. The J gene is TRBJ2-3, the V gene TRBV3-1, with TRBD1 matching over 9 bases. Germline values: CDR1 LGHDT, CDR2 YNNKEL (reference sequence). This CDR3 has 17 amino acids. Germline trimming cut 5 bases from V and 1 base from J; bases unmatched to any gene: 10. The CDR3: CASSVRATGGGTDTQYF. CDR3 DNA: TGTGCCAGCAGCGTAAGAGCGACAGGGGGTGGCACAGATACGCAGTATTTT.

Ten or more counts support this clonotype. The chain combines TRBV12-3 or TRBV12-4 with TRBJ1-5; tentatively, D is TRBD1 (5 bases). This CDR3 is 16 amino acids long. V was cut by 1 base and J by 1 base, with 11 bases left in between. Written as DNA, the CDR3 is TGTGCCAGCAGTTTAGGTCAGGGCGCGAGCAATCAGCCCCAGCATTTT. This gives the protein CASSLGQGASNQPQHF.

The rearrangement uses TRBV19 and TRBJ1-1, with D unresolved. Between the trimmed V and J ends, which lost 6 bases and 4 bases, there was a span of 15 bases. Per germline, CDR1 LNHDA and CDR2 SQIVND (reference sequence). The CDR3 runs 14 residues. The CDR3 loop reads CASSFDGRFTEAFF. CDR3 nucleotides: TGTGCCAGTAGCTTTGATGGTCGATTCACTGAAGCTTTCTTT.

This clonotype was detected ten times or more. This chain links TRBV12-3 or TRBV12-4 with TRBJ1-1, with a weak D call TRBD1 (5 bases). The germline V and J ends were trimmed by 1 base and 5 bases, with 11 bases remaining between them. The CDR3 totals 14 residues. The CDR3 region is CASSLGGSRTEAFF. The CDR3 DNA sequence: TGTGCCAGCAGTTTAGGGGGCTCCAGGACTGAAGCTTTCTTT.

The table lists this clonotype with a few counts. This may be a read error, as it is one base from a much larger clone. This chain links TRBV28 with TRBJ2-1; perhaps TRBD1 as D (6 bases). The CDR3 loop spans 15 amino acids. V was cut by 7 bases and J by 8 bases, with 21 bases left in between. The germline gives CDR1 MDHEN, CDR2 SYDVKM. The CDR3 nucleotides read TGTGCCAGCACCCTGGGGGCTAGCAGGAGCTATGAGCAGTTCTTC. Translation gives CASTLGASRSYEQFF. The variable domain in full, completed from reference TRBV28 and TRBJ2-1, reads DVKVTQSSRYLVKRTGEKVFLECVQDMDHENMFWYRQDPGLGLRLIYFSYDVKMKEKGDIPEGYSVSREKKERFSLILESASTNQTSMYLCASTLGASRSYEQFFGPGTRLTVL.

This sequence joins TRBV3-1 and TRBJ1-5; D is uncertain. Trimming stripped 1 base from V and 5 bases from J, with 3 bases between. The CDR3 is made up of 12 amino acids. Germline assignment: CDR1 LGHDT and CDR2 YNNKEL (reference sequence). The CDR3 DNA sequence: TGTGCCAGCAGCCAAGCAGATCAGCCCCAGCATTTT. Amino acid sequence: CASSQADQPQHF.

The V call is TRBV12-3 or TRBV12-4, the J call TRBJ2-2; D gene uncertain. The CDR3 runs 18 residues. The V end was cut by 5 bases, the J end by 2 bases, with 21 bases between. CDR3 sequence: CASSPPIHYEANTGELFF. As DNA, the CDR3 is TGTGCCAGCAGTCCTCCGATCCATTACGAGGCTAACACCGGGGAGCTGTTTTTT.